This T cell receptor beta chain originates from a study of blood T cell repertoires in COVID-19. Whole-study context: Collection of acute and convalescent COVID-19 samples took place in the United States, Italy and Spain. Sources were T cells, B-cell-depleted T cells, or PBMCs; the material itself was cDNA or gDNA.

In the authors' methods: How many nucleated cells were present was estimated from reference gene primer amplification. The assay was immunoSEQ multiplex PCR, and TCRdb's table has in-frame clones only and misses some. V and J calls and clone size follow that table, whereas D and trimming were derived from the DNA. The sample yields roughly 97,000 clones, 75% to 95% seen once. Trimming stripped 5 bases from V and 1 base from J, with 8 bases between. Per germline, CDR1 SNHLY and CDR2 FYNNEI. The CDR3 sequence is 13 residues long. The source of this sequence is a man aged 55-75 years with acute or convalescent COVID-19. The rearrangement links TRBV2 to TRBJ1-1; D unclear. Sequences were obtained from peripheral blood. The CDR3 loop reads CASSSTENTEAFF. Written as DNA, the CDR3 is TGTGCCAGCAGTTCCACAGAGAACACTGAAGCTTTCTTT.